One TCR beta chain is described in this entry. Its antigen is unidentified. The V gene's germline CDR1 is SGHTA and CDR2 FQGNSA. The CDR3 has 14 residues. V dropped 3 bases and J dropped 7; count of bases not matched to a gene: 5. This sample's treatment: around 19 received Ad26.COV2.S at low or high dose, single or two shots; several received placebo; per-sample allocation not given. Samples were taken on day 63 after the first vaccine or placebo injection. This adult donor, from Boston, was 18-55 years old. The data were produced by immunoSEQ multiplex PCR, yet TCRdb's version contains in-frame clones alone and is incomplete. The sample gives 350,000 to 400,000 clones, 88% of which show up once; 3% to 3.5% is in the top ten. These data are taken from a study of Ad26.COV2.S vaccination and SARS-CoV-2 variants. Regarding the study as a whole: Quantification of TCR breadth and depth may have yielded underestimates of total T cell responses.

J is TRBJ2-2 and V is TRBV7-2, with 7 bases lining up with TRBD2. The specimen was peripheral blood, collected in a trial of Ad26.COV2.S vaccine versus placebo. This receptor was taken from a person between 18 and 59 years old who received the Ad26.COV2.S COVID-19 vaccine or a placebo. The CDR3 protein is CASSFTSADGELFF. The CDR3 DNA is TGTGCCAGCAGCTTCACTAGCGCCGACGGGGAGCTGTTTTTT.